One sample yielded the 2 T cell receptor beta chains listed below, sequenced in a study of TIL therapy for anti-PD-1-resistant metastatic lung cancer. Sequencing used immunoSEQ v3. TCRdb's table, derived via immunoSEQ multiplex PCR, lists solely in-frame clones and lacks some. The sample carries around 59,000 clones, approximately 69% recorded once. Time point in this sample: pre-treatment sample, taken before nivolumab and TIL therapy. Source: blood, taken at baseline. The receptors were sampled from a person between 25 and 79 years old with non-small cell lung cancer.

The chain carries TRBV27 and TRBJ2-1, with TRBD1 matching over 10 bases. Germline V gene lookup returns CDR1 MNHEY and CDR2 SMNVEV (reference sequence). Trimming removed 4 bases from V and 11 bases from J; junction bases left unmatched: 17. The CDR3 runs to 17 residues. CDR3: CASSSQIRQGARSKQFF. CDR3 in DNA: TGTGCCAGCAGTTCCCAAATCCGACAGGGGGCAAGGAGCAAGCAGTTCTTC.

The V and J genes are TRBV5-1 and TRBJ2-3, with D maybe TRBD2 (6 bases). CDR3 size: 14 residues. V shed 4 bases and J shed 6 bases, with 15 bases lying between them. Germline V CDR1 and CDR2: SGHRS, YFSETQ. The CDR3 reads CASSDLREMDTQYF. In nucleotides, the CDR3 is TGCGCCAGCAGCGACCTTCGGGAGATGGATACGCAGTATTTT. Full variable domain (remainder filled in from reference TRBV5-1 and TRBJ2-3): KAGVTQTPRYLIKTRGQQVTLSCSPISGHRSVSWYQQTPGQGLQFLFEYFSETQRNKGNFPGRFSGRQFSNSRSEMNVSTLELGDSALYLCASSDLREMDTQYFGPGTRLTVL.